Given below is one T cell receptor (beta chain) in context. What it binds is unknown. The sample originates from a study of OX40 agonist ivuxolimab in advanced cancers. Study information: Earlier treatment with anti-PD-1, anti-PD-L1 or anti-CTLA-4 was permitted, and over 35% had received some.

Overall study results and limits: Partly responding patients at 0.1-3.0 mg/kg showed some of the smallest clonal expansion.

Germline CDR1 reads SGHRS; CDR2 reads YFSETQ. The V end lost 3 bases, the J end lost 8 bases, and 14 bases lay between the germline ends. The CDR3 has 13 residues. Method: immunoSEQ multiplex PCR; TCRdb's copy keeps in-frame clones and lacks some. The top ten hold more than 8.5% of the sample, which has approximately 82,000 clones, roughly 90% seen once. Sequenced material: CD4+ or CD8+ T cells sorted from blood, taken in a trial of the OX40 agonist ivuxolimab. The receptor was derived from an adult with an advanced solid tumor such as melanoma, head and neck, liver or kidney cancer. J is TRBJ1-2 and V is TRBV5-1, with no clear D. This CDR3 reads CASSYTTLGGYTF. CDR3 nucleotides: TGCGCCAGCAGCTATACCACACTGGGGGGCTACACCTTC.